This T cell receptor beta chain was recovered during a study of cytomegalovirus exposure and HLA in healthy donors. Points from the study as a whole: Published work reported that the classifier diagnosed cytomegalovirus status with high specificity and sensitivity.

Clones were sequenced by immunoSEQ multiplex PCR, and TCRdb holds only the in-frame ones, with some missing. The sample records 100,000 to 120,000 clones, approximately 90% being singletons. The approximately 130-subject validation cohort, separate from the roughly 700-subject first cohort, included the donors. The CDR3 runs to 15 residues. The germline CDR1 and CDR2 sequences are LNHNV and YYDKDF (reference sequence). The V and J ends lost 3 bases and 1 base respectively, with 9 bases between them. This clone came up once. Its antigen remains unknown. This chain links TRBV15 with TRBJ1-4, with TRBD1 as a possible D gene (6 bases). Sequences were obtained from PBMCs. The sequence derives from a woman aged 18-30 years in good health and CMV-seronegative. The CDR3 is CATSRGGGTNEKLFF. In DNA, the CDR3 is TGTGCCACCAGCAGGGGAGGGGGAACTAATGAAAAACTGTTTTTT.